The table lists the clone carrying this T cell receptor (beta chain) with a count of one. Splitting the CD4+ cells yielded a CD45RA+ naive subset and a CD45RA-negative memory subset. This specimen comes from a study of shared clonotypes between healthy human individuals. Background on the study: In total, the donors were a couple of women and a few men aged 18 to 49. For every donor, three CD4 naive, three CD4 memory, two CD8 naive and one CD8 memory plates were used.

The table came from immunoSEQ multiplex PCR; TCRdb's copy has only in-frame clones and leaves some out. The sample shows millions of clones, more than 80% of them seen only once. The V segment lost 1 base and the J segment 5 bases; nucleotides outside the gene matches: 7. CDR3 length: 15 amino acids. CDR1 and CDR2 (germline): LGHNT, FRNRAP. The chain couples TRBV12-5 to TRBJ1-1; 7 nucleotides agree with TRBD1. This receptor was identified in a man aged 18 to 29 in good health. The sequenced material came from naive CD4+ T cells sorted from blood. Subset of the sample: CD45RA+ positively selected. For the CDR3, the DNA is TGTGCTAGTGGTTTGGCCCAGGGGGGAAGGACTGAAGCTTTCTTT. Residues: CASGLAQGGRTEAFF.